Here is one TCR beta chain with its context. Its target is unknown. Patients aged 2 to 39 years had fewer naive and more memory CD4+ and CD8+ T cells. Sorting split CD4+ cells into CD25-high CD127-low Tregs and CD25-low CD127-high conventional T cells. This sample is part of a study of regulatory T cells. General observations from the study: In CD3G-deficient patients, conventional CD4+ T cells were enriched for hydrophobic CDR3 residues at positions 6 and 7.

Primers: 52 TRBV forward and 13 TRBJ reverse. This table comes from immunoSEQ multiplex PCR, and its TCRdb copy is limited to in-frame clones, with some not included. The repertoire holds about 35,000 clones, with around 89% as singletons. The CDR3 is 14 amino acids. The V gene end was trimmed by 3 bases and the J gene end by 2 bases; junction bases not matched to a gene: 5. In germline, CDR1 is GTSNPN, CDR2 SVGIG (reference sequence). The sequenced sample consisted of conventional CD4+ T cells sorted from blood. The V gene is TRBV30, the J gene TRBJ1-1; 8 bases line up with TRBD1. This TCR was sampled from a person aged 18-35 years with CD3G deficiency. CDR3 protein: CAWRSRGLNTEAFF. CDR3 coding DNA: TGTGCCTGGAGAAGCAGGGGGCTAAACACTGAAGCTTTCTTT.